A single sample gave rise to the 23 T cell receptor beta chains below, sequenced in a study of cytomegalovirus exposure and HLA in healthy donors. The PCR contained 60 Vbeta and 13 Jbeta primers. TCRdb keeps only in-frame clones here, not all; method: immunoSEQ multiplex PCR. The sample data list approximately 140,000 clones. The sample comprised PBMCs. The receptors derive from a woman aged 18 to 35 in good health and CMV-seronegative.

J is TRBJ1-1 and V is TRBV18; D is unresolved. This CDR3 region has 12 residues. V was cut by 3 bases and J by 8 bases, with 10 bases left in between. From germline, CDR1 is KGHSH and CDR2 LQKENI. The CDR3 bases are TGTGCCAGCTCACCCCAACGGGGAGAAGCTTTCTTT. It codes for CASSPQRGEAFF.

The chain uses TRBV9 and TRBJ2-3, with D possibly matching TRBD1 (6 bases). The CDR3 runs 17 residues. The ends were cut back, 0 bases at V and 3 bases at J, with 17 bases in the middle. Germline CDR1 and CDR2: SGDLS and YYNGEE. The CDR3 nucleotides are TGTGCCAGCAGCGTAGCTAACACAGGGCGGTGGACAGATACGCAGTATTTT. Protein sequence: CASSVANTGRWTDTQYF.

The V call is TRBV7-8, the J call TRBJ1-1; D perhaps matches TRBD1 (6 bases). V was clipped by 0 bases and J by 10 bases, with 15 bases between them. Germline V CDR1 and CDR2: SGHVS, FQNEAQ. The CDR3 consists of 14 residues. CDR3 loop: CASSLAGTRLGAFF. DNA of the CDR3: TGTGCCAGCAGCTTAGCTGGGACAAGATTAGGAGCTTTCTTT.

The chain is built from TRBV7-9 and TRBJ2-7; D is possibly TRBD2 (5 bases). The CDR3 totals 14 residues. The germline gives CDR1 SEHNR, CDR2 FQNEAQ (reference sequence). V lost 4 bases and J lost 0, with 10 bases in between. Here the CDR3 DNA reads TGTGCCAGCAGCTCAGTGGGGAGCTCCTACGAGCAGTACTTC. Protein: CASSSVGSSYEQYF.

This chain joins TRBV6-6 and TRBJ1-5; unclear D gene. The CDR3 length is 13 residues. V was pared by 4 bases and J by 2 bases, with 6 bases between. CDR1 and CDR2 from the germline V gene are MNHNY and SVGAGI (reference sequence). CDR3 bases: TGTGCCAGCAGTTCCACGGGCAATCAGCCCCAGCATTTT. Translation gives CASSSTGNQPQHF.

The rearrangement links TRBV6-5 to TRBJ2-3; possibly TRBD1 for D (5 bases). Trimming shortened V by 5 bases and J by 5 bases, and 17 bases separated the two germline ends. The CDR3 is made up of 15 amino acids. CDR1 is MNHEY and CDR2 is SVGAGI in the germline V gene. The CDR3 DNA is TGTGCCAGCAGTCGTACAGGTTTGATGGGAGATACGCAGTATTTT. Amino acid sequence: CASSRTGLMGDTQYF.

The chain employs TRBV6-1 and TRBJ2-7; maybe TRBD1 (6 bases). The germline V gene has CDR1 MNHNS and CDR2 SASEGT. The CDR3 is made up of 15 amino acids. V lost 1 base, J lost 1 base, and 11 bases lay in between. CDR3 DNA: TGTGCCAGCAGTGAAGGAGTAGGGGGTTCCTACGAGCAGTACTTC. Its translation is CASSEGVGGSYEQYF.

V gene TRBV30 combines with J gene TRBJ1-1, with 8 bases lining up with TRBD1. The V and J ends lost 0 bases and 11 bases, in that order; junction bases with no gene match: 8. Looked up from germline, CDR1 is GTSNPN and CDR2 is SVGIG (reference sequence). The CDR3 covers 13 residues. The CDR3 DNA reads as TGTGCCTGGAGTGTAACAGACAGGGGTTGGGCTTTCTTT. Its translation: CAWSVTDRGWAFF.

On this clone itself: Without the conserved terminal phenylalanine or tryptophan, this CDR3 likely stems from a read error. The rearrangement uses TRBV13 and TRBJ1-1; the match to TRBD1 covers 9 bases. After removal of 1 base from V and 11 bases from J, the junction contained 8 bases not matched to a gene. CDR3 length: 14 residues. CDR1 is PRHDT, CDR2 FYEKMQ, per germline (reference sequence). The CDR3 loop reads CASSLEGGQGPAFS. The CDR3 DNA follows: TGTGCCAGCAGCTTAGAAGGGGGACAGGGTCCGGCTTTCTCT.

J is TRBJ2-5 and V is TRBV5-4, with TRBD2 as a possible D gene (5 bases). The length of the CDR3 is 15 residues. Trimming took off 0 bases at V and 4 bases at J, with 13 bases between the two ends. Germline CDR1 is SGHNT and CDR2 is YYREEE (reference sequence). CDR3 DNA sequence: TGTGCCAGCAGCTTGGCCGCGGGTGGACGAGAGACCCAGTACTTC. Encoded protein: CASSLAAGGRETQYF.

The chain is built from TRBV7-8 and TRBJ1-4; 9 bases are shared with TRBD1. The germline V gene has CDR1 SGHVS and CDR2 FQNEAQ. V was pared by 3 bases and J by 5 bases, with 7 bases of the junction left unmatched. This CDR3 comprises 16 residues. The CDR3 bases are TGTGCCAGCAGCTTGGGTCCGGGACAGGGAAATGAAAAACTGTTTTTT. The encoded protein is CASSLGPGQGNEKLFF. Drawing the rest from reference TRBV7-8 and TRBJ1-4, the complete variable domain is GAGVSQSPRYKVAKRGQDVALRCDPISGHVSLFWYQQALGQGPEFLTYFQNEAQLDKSGLPSDRFFAERPEGSVSTLKIQRTQQEDSAVYLCASSLGPGQGNEKLFFGSGTQLSVL.

V and J are TRBV5-1 and TRBJ1-2; D not certain. V dropped 3 bases and J dropped 4 bases, with 10 bases sitting between them. The CDR3 is 13 residues long. Germline loops: CDR1 SGHRS, CDR2 YFSETQ. The CDR3 protein is CASSSGQGYGYTF. The CDR3 DNA follows: TGCGCCAGCAGCTCAGGCCAAGGCTATGGCTACACCTTC.

The chain is built from TRBV5-1 and TRBJ1-2; D is unclear. This CDR3 region has 12 residues. Trimming shortened V by 1 base and J by 8 bases, and 9 bases separated the two germline ends. Germline CDR1 and CDR2: SGHRS and YFSETQ. CDR3 nucleotides: TGCGCCAGCAGCTTGAATAACGGGGGCTACACCTTC. It specifies CASSLNNGGYTF.

The J gene is TRBJ2-7, the V gene TRBV10-3, with 9 bases matching TRBD2. This CDR3 comprises 16 residues. V was pared by 1 base and J by 2 bases, with 6 bases of the junction left unmatched. Germline V gene data show CDR1 as ENHRY and CDR2 as SYGVKD. CDR3 region: CAISEWASGTTYEQYF. Written as DNA, the CDR3 is TGTGCCATCAGTGAGTGGGCTAGCGGGACTACCTACGAGCAGTACTTC.

The V gene is TRBV6-5, the J gene TRBJ2-7, with TRBD2 matching over 15 bases. The CDR3 loop spans 15 amino acids. Per the germline V gene, CDR1 is MNHEY and CDR2 is SVGAGI. J was trimmed by 3 bases and V by 8 bases; bases with no gene match: 5. This CDR3 reads CASRRGLAGGYEQYV. The CDR3 region has the DNA TGTGCCAGCCGTCGGGGACTAGCGGGAGGCTACGAGCAGTACGTC.

The V and J genes are TRBV11-2 and TRBJ2-1; 7 positions agree with TRBD2. After removal of 6 bases from V and 2 bases from J, the junction contained 10 bases not matched to a gene. Looked up from germline, CDR1 is SGHAT and CDR2 is FQNNGV. This CDR3 spans 16 amino acids. This chain's CDR3 is CASSPDLAAAYNEQFF. CDR3 nucleotides: TGTGCCAGCAGTCCTGACCTAGCGGCAGCCTACAATGAGCAGTTCTTC.

The V and J genes are TRBV6-5 and TRBJ2-5, with 8 positions matching TRBD1. The J call may be wrong; the DNA end is better matched by TRBJ2-7. Germline CDR1 reads MNHEY; CDR2 reads SVGAGI. CDR3 size: 14 residues. CDR3 coding DNA: TGTGCCAGCAGTTCCGACAGGGGTAACTACGAGCAGTACTTC. Its protein is CASSSDRGNYEQYF.

The rearrangement links TRBV19 to TRBJ2-4, with D possibly TRBD2 on 6 matching bases. The CDR3 runs to 16 residues. The germline CDR1 and CDR2 sequences are LNHDA and SQIVND (reference sequence). V was cut by 5 bases and J by 3 bases, with 17 bases left in between. The CDR3 loop reads CASSAFNGGGKNIQYF. Written as DNA, the CDR3 is TGTGCCAGTAGTGCTTTCAACGGGGGTGGCAAAAACATTCAGTACTTC.

J is TRBJ1-2 and V is TRBV5-1; possible D gene TRBD1, 6 bases. The CDR3 has 14 residues. The V gene's germline CDR1 is SGHRS and CDR2 YFSETQ. V lost 0 bases to trimming and J lost 2 bases, with 8 bases between them. For the CDR3, the DNA is TGCGCCAGCAGCTTGGGAACAGGGAACTATGGCTACACCTTC. This sequence encodes CASSLGTGNYGYTF.

The chain links TRBV30 to TRBJ2-7; D unclear. Germline V lookup: CDR1 GTSNPN, CDR2 SVGIG (reference sequence). V was clipped by 0 bases and J by 2 bases, with 8 bases between them. CDR3 length: 13 amino acids. In DNA, the CDR3 is TGTGCCTGGAGTGTACTCGGTCCCTACGAGCAGTACTTC. The encoded protein is CAWSVLGPYEQYF.

This chain joins TRBV6-5 and TRBJ2-1; D perhaps matches TRBD2 (5 bases). V was clipped by 0 bases and J by 3 bases, with 12 bases between them. The CDR3 consists of 16 residues. The V gene's germline CDR1 is MNHEY and CDR2 SVGAGI. The CDR3 spells CASSYSILAGYNEQFF. The CDR3, as DNA: TGTGCCAGCAGTTACTCGATCCTAGCTGGCTACAATGAGCAGTTCTTC.

This sequence joins TRBV15 and TRBJ2-5; the match to TRBD2 covers 10 bases. The CDR3 covers 15 residues. J was trimmed by 3 bases and V by 3 bases; bases with no gene match: 4. The germline V gene has CDR1 LNHNV and CDR2 YYDKDF (reference sequence). The CDR3 region has the DNA TGTGCCACCAGCAGCCAACTAGCGGGAAAAGAGACCCAGTACTTC. This gives the protein CATSSQLAGKETQYF.

The chain is built from TRBV6-5 and TRBJ1-1; D gene ambiguous. Germline V gives CDR1 MNHEY, CDR2 SVGAGI. Trimming cost V 0 bases and J 1 base, with 3 bases left between them. There are 13 residues in the CDR3. CDR3 DNA: TGTGCCAGCAGTTACTCTCAGAACACTGAAGCTTTCTTT. Encoded protein: CASSYSQNTEAFF.